This TCR beta chain was identified during a study of T-cell reconstitution after alpha-beta-depleted transplantation in children. V lost 0 bases and J lost 0, with 22 bases in between. CDR1 is SGHTA and CDR2 is FQGNSA in the germline V gene. The CDR3 totals 20 residues. TCRbeta library preparation incorporated unique molecular identifiers. Via MiXCR, TCRdb re-called the PCR reads, giving one row per CDR3 protein. The profile shows approximately 420,000 distinct CDR3 sequences, under 13% of them singletons. This chain connects TRBV7-2 to TRBJ2-3; tentatively, D is TRBD1 (6 bases). Here the sequenced sample was PBMCs from the stem cell graft donor, taken from the stem cell graft. This receptor was identified in a human donor who donated a stem cell graft to a child with acute myeloid leukemia. CDR3 protein: CASSLANGVVGGGSTDTQYF. Written as DNA, the CDR3 is TGTGCCAGCAGCTTAGCGAACGGAGTAGTAGGGGGTGGAAGCACAGATACGCAGTATTTT.